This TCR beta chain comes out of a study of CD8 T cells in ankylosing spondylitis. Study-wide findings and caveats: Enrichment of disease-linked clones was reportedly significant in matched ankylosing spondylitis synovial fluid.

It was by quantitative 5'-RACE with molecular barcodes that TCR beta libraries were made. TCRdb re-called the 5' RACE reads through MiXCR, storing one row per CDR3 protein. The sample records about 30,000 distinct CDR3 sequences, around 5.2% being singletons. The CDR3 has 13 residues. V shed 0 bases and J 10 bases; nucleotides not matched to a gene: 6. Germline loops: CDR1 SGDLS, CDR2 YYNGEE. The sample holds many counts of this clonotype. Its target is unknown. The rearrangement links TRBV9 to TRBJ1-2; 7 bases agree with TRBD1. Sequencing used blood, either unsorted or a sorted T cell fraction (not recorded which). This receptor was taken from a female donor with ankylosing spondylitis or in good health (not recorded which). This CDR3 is CASSVAIQGNYTF. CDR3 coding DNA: TGTGCCAGCAGCGTAGCCATACAGGGGAACTACACCTTC.